A single sample is the source of the 28 T cell receptor beta chains below, sequenced in a study of early T cells in non-severe SARS-CoV-2 infection. In TCRdb, the 5' RACE reads were re-called with MiXCR into one record per CDR3 protein. The sample has 35,000 to 40,000 distinct CDR3 sequences; 5.3% are singletons. Sequenced sample: whole blood. Receptors originate from an adult who was a healthcare worker with PCR-confirmed SARS-CoV-2 infection or an uninfected control (not recorded which).

The sample holds many counts of this clonotype. This chain links TRBV7-2 with TRBJ2-1; 10 nucleotides align to TRBD2. The CDR3 has 15 amino acids. After removal of 0 bases from V and 4 bases from J, the junction contained 0 bases not matched to a gene. Germline values: CDR1 SGHTA, CDR2 FQGNSA. CDR3 in DNA: TGTGCCAGCAGCTTAGCGGGACTAGCGTACAATGAGCAGTTCTTC. Its translation is CASSLAGLAYNEQFF.

The table lists this clonotype with many counts. The genes are TRBV4-3 and TRBJ2-3, with 12 nucleotides matching TRBD1. V was clipped by 4 bases and J by 5 bases; unmatched bases: 7. Germline V gives CDR1 LGHNA, CDR2 YSLEER. This CDR3 spans 16 amino acids. In nucleotides, the CDR3 is TGCGCCAGCAGCCGCACGGGACAGGGGGCCTTAGATACGCAGTATTTT. Its translation: CASSRTGQGALDTQYF.

This clonotype occurred many times. The V and J genes are TRBV11-1 and TRBJ1-1; the D is unclear. CDR3 size: 16 residues. Looked up from germline, CDR1 is SGHAT and CDR2 is FQDESV (reference sequence). V dropped 2 bases and J dropped 0 bases, with 13 bases sitting between them. The CDR3 bases are TGTGCCAGCAGCTTAAATCCCCAAGCAATGAACACTGAAGCTTTCTTT. Its translation is CASSLNPQAMNTEAFF.

The table lists this clonotype with many counts. The V call is TRBV11-2, the J call TRBJ1-2; D may be TRBD1 (5 bases). This CDR3 region has 16 residues. The V gene lost 1 base and the J gene lost 2 bases, with 14 bases spanning the gap. Looked up from germline, CDR1 is SGHAT and CDR2 is FQNNGV. CDR3 region: CASSLAGAGLNYGYTF. CDR3 coding DNA: TGTGCCAGCAGCTTAGCTGGGGCCGGACTCAACTATGGCTACACCTTC. Full variable domain (rest looked up from reference TRBV11-2 and TRBJ1-2): EAGVAQSPRYKIIEKRQSVAFWCNPISGHATLYWYQQILGQGPKLLIQFQNNGVVDDSQLPKDRFSAERLKGVDSTLKIQPAKLEDSAVYLCASSLAGAGLNYGYTFGSGTRLTVV.

In this sample, this clonotype turned up many times. The chain links TRBV20-1 to TRBJ2-7, with 12 bases aligning to TRBD2. Germline CDR1 reads DFQATT; CDR2 reads SNEGSKA (reference sequence). J gave up 5 bases and V 4 bases, and 6 bases lay outside the gene matches. The CDR3 runs 14 residues. The CDR3 nucleotides read TGCAGTGCTACCAATCCTAGCGGGGGGGACGAGCAGTACTTC. It yields the protein CSATNPSGGDEQYF.

At least ten counts were recorded for this clonotype. V and J are TRBV13 and TRBJ1-1; 9 bases are shared with TRBD1. CDR3 length: 16 amino acids. Germline assignment: CDR1 PRHDT and CDR2 FYEKMQ (reference sequence). The ends lost 3 bases at V and 3 bases at J; junction bases unmatched: 8. The CDR3 DNA reads TGTGCCAGCAGCTTCCCCCAAACAGGGGGCCACACTGAAGCTTTCTTT. Its translation: CASSFPQTGGHTEAFF.

The table lists this clonotype with many counts. This chain joins TRBV5-4 and TRBJ2-1; TRBD2 matches 12 bases. With V trimmed by 3 bases and J by 7 bases, 8 bases remained unmatched. The CDR3 loop spans 16 amino acids. Germline lookup yields CDR1 SGHNT and CDR2 YYREEE (reference sequence). The chain's CDR3 is CASSSVGLAGGNEQFF. As DNA, the CDR3 is TGTGCCAGCAGCTCGGTGGGGCTAGCGGGAGGGAATGAGCAGTTCTTC. The full variable domain, in which reference TRBV5-4 and TRBJ2-1 provide the parts outside the CDR3, is ETGVTQSPTHLIKTRGQQVTLRCSSQSGHNTVSWYQQALGQGPQFIFQYYREEENGRGNFPPRFSGLQFPNYSSELNVNALELDDSALYLCASSSVGLAGGNEQFFGPGTRLTVL.

This clonotype was seen at least ten times. The chain couples TRBV20-1 to TRBJ1-2, with TRBD1 as a possible D gene (5 bases). CDR3 length equals 13 residues. The V gene lost 0 bases and the J gene lost 4 bases, with 9 bases spanning the gap. Germline V gives CDR1 DFQATT, CDR2 SNEGSKA (reference sequence). CDR3: CSARDREGYGYTF. CDR3 coding DNA: TGCAGTGCTAGAGACAGGGAGGGCTATGGCTACACCTTC.

This clonotype was seen repeatedly, ten times or more. The rearrangement uses TRBV28 and TRBJ2-1; D is perhaps TRBD1 (5 bases). Germline V CDR1 and CDR2: MDHEN, SYDVKM. Trimming shortened V by 11 bases and J by 4 bases, and 12 bases separated the two germline ends. This CDR3 is built from 12 residues. Here the CDR3 DNA reads TGTGCCCCGTTGGGGCGGTACAATGAGCAGTTCTTC. This codes for CAPLGRYNEQFF.

The chain joins TRBV25-1 to TRBJ2-2; 12 nucleotides agree with TRBD1. J was trimmed by 4 bases and V by 8 bases; bases with no gene match: 5. Germline-derived CDR1 and CDR2 are MGHDK and SYGVNS. This CDR3 is 15 amino acids long. The CDR3 bases are TGTGCCAGCTCCCAGGGACAGGGGGCCACCGGGGAGCTGTTTTTT. This codes for CASSQGQGATGELFF.

This clonotype was counted many times. V gene TRBV7-9 combines with J gene TRBJ1-5; possible D gene TRBD1, 5 bases. The CDR3 runs 13 residues. With 5 bases removed from V and 4 bases from J, the gap between germline ends came to 9 bases. Germline CDR1 and CDR2: SEHNR and FQNEAQ (reference sequence). The CDR3 region is CASSRDGNQPQHF. The CDR3 region has the DNA TGTGCCAGCAGCCGGGACGGAAATCAGCCCCAGCATTTT.

This clonotype was detected many times. The chain combines TRBV18 with TRBJ2-6, with TRBD1 matching over 7 bases. In germline, CDR1 is KGHSH, CDR2 LQKENI. The V segment lost 5 bases and the J segment 0 bases; nucleotides outside the gene matches: 10. CDR3 length: 18 amino acids. CDR3 region: CASSSASGTDSGANVLTF. CDR3 coding DNA: TGTGCCAGCTCATCGGCTTCCGGGACAGACTCTGGGGCCAACGTCCTGACTTTC.

This clonotype was detected only a few times. Written as DNA, the CDR3 is TGTGCCAGCAGCTTAGGTCGTCAGAACCATGGCTACACCTTC. Its protein product is CASSLGRQNHGYTF. The chain combines TRBV7-9 with TRBJ1-2; D ambiguous. Trimming stripped 1 base from V and 6 bases from J, with 12 bases between. Germline V gives CDR1 SEHNR, CDR2 FQNEAQ (reference sequence). This CDR3 is 14 amino acids long. Full variable domain (missing parts from reference TRBV7-9 and TRBJ1-2): DTGVSQNPRHKITKRGQNVTFRCDPISEHNRLYWYRQTLGQGPEFLTYFQNEAQLEKSRLLSDRFSAERPKGSFSTLEIQRTEQGDSAMYLCASSLGRQNHGYTFGSGTRLTVV.

This clonotype came up many times. V usage is TRBV18 and J usage is TRBJ2-7, with a weak D call TRBD1 (5 bases). The germline V gene has CDR1 KGHSH and CDR2 LQKENI. V was pared by 5 bases and J by 0 bases, with 14 bases between. The CDR3 totals 15 residues. The CDR3 sequence is CASSSLGPPSYEQYF. The CDR3 DNA reads as TGTGCCAGCTCATCCCTGGGGCCTCCCTCCTACGAGCAGTACTTC. Combining the CDR3 with reference TRBV18 and TRBJ2-7 gives the whole variable domain NAGVMQNPRHLVRRRGQEARLRCSPMKGHSHVYWYRQLPEEGLKFMVYLQKENIIDESGMPKERFSAEFPKEGPSILRIQQVVRGDSAAYFCASSSLGPPSYEQYFGPGTRLTVT.

This clonotype was counted ten times or more. V and J are TRBV30 and TRBJ1-1, with 8 bases fitting TRBD1. The CDR3 totals 13 residues. Trimming removed 3 bases from V and 4 bases from J; junction bases left unmatched: 4. Germline CDR1 and CDR2: GTSNPN and SVGIG (reference sequence). CDR3 sequence (DNA): TGTGCCTGGAGGACAGGGGAGTTCACTGAAGCTTTCTTT. This sequence encodes CAWRTGEFTEAFF.

This clonotype occurred many times. The rearrangement uses TRBV6-6 and TRBJ2-7, with 9 bases identical to TRBD2. In germline, CDR1 is MNHNY, CDR2 SVGAGI (reference sequence). The CDR3 has 16 residues. The V segment lost 4 bases and the J segment 4 bases; nucleotides outside the gene matches: 11. As DNA, the CDR3 is TGTGCCAGCAGTTCCACGGGTAGCGGGAGTGGTTACGAGCAGTACTTC. Translating gives CASSSTGSGSGYEQYF.

There are many counts of this clonotype. This chain links TRBV24-1 with TRBJ1-5; possibly TRBD1 for D (5 bases). The CDR3 is 13 amino acids. Germline-derived CDR1 and CDR2 are KGHDR and SFDVKD. The V end was cut by 5 bases, the J end by 2 bases, with 6 bases between. The DNA for the CDR3 is TGTGCCACCAGTGGCAGGGGCAATCAGCCCCAGCATTTT. This encodes CATSGRGNQPQHF.

V and J are TRBV5-6 and TRBJ1-6; 7 positions match TRBD1. Germline assignment: CDR1 SGHDT and CDR2 YYEEEE. The CDR3 is made up of 13 amino acids. The V segment lost 3 bases and the J segment 9 bases; nucleotides outside the gene matches: 3. CDR3 bases: TGTGCCAGCAGCTCAGGGGGACTTTCACCCCTCCACTTT. As protein: CASSSGGLSPLHF. Filled out from reference TRBV5-6 and TRBJ1-6, the complete variable domain reads DAGVTQSPTHLIKTRGQQVTLRCSPKSGHDTVSWYQQALGQGPQFIFQYYEEEERQRGNFPDRFSGHQFPNYSSELNVNALLLGDSALYLCASSSGGLSPLHFGNGTRLTVT.

This clonotype was found a few times. V and J are TRBV10-3 and TRBJ2-3; 7 positions match TRBD2. The germline CDR1 and CDR2 sequences are ENHRY and SYGVKD. The ends lost 4 bases at V and 3 bases at J; junction bases unmatched: 4. There are 14 residues in the CDR3. The CDR3 coding sequence is TGTGCCATCAGTGTGCGGGAGTCAACAGATACGCAGTATTTT. Translating it yields CAISVRESTDTQYF.

On this clonotype itself: A much more abundant neighbour one base away suggests this may be a read error. The chain couples TRBV7-3 to TRBJ2-1; 8 bases fit TRBD2. Germline-derived CDR1 and CDR2 are SGHTA and FQGTGA. V lost 2 bases and J lost 6; bases outside the gene matches: 3. CDR3 size: 14 residues. DNA for the CDR3: TGTGCCAGCAGCTTACGCGGGGGGATCAATGAGCAGTTCTTC. Its protein product is CASSLRGGINEQFF.

The chain links TRBV18 to TRBJ1-1; 7 positions agree with TRBD1. J lost 2 bases, V lost 2 bases, and 8 bases had no gene match. Germline V gene sequence: CDR1 KGHSH, CDR2 LQKENI. CDR3 length: 16 residues. The CDR3 nucleotides read TGTGCCAGCTCACCAAAGATTTCAGGGGGAAACACTGAAGCTTTCTTT. Its protein is CASSPKISGGNTEAFF.

V gene TRBV7-3 combines with J gene TRBJ1-6; 7 bases are shared with TRBD1. This CDR3 has 15 residues. J gave up 6 bases and V 2 bases, and 4 bases lay outside the gene matches. Germline assignment: CDR1 SGHTA and CDR2 FQGTGA. CDR3: CASSLSGTANSPLHF. CDR3 nucleotide sequence: TGTGCCAGCAGCTTATCCGGGACAGCTAATTCACCCCTCCACTTT.

This clonotype appeared once. This chain joins TRBV19 and TRBJ2-2; D is ambiguous. V was cut by 3 bases and J by 9 bases, with 8 bases left in between. CDR1 and CDR2 (germline): LNHDA, SQIVND (reference sequence). The CDR3 sequence is 12 residues long. DNA of the CDR3: TGTGCCAGTAGTATGTGGACGCGGGAGCTGTTTTTT. Translating gives CASSMWTRELFF.

This clonotype was seen at least ten times. V is TRBV7-6 and J is TRBJ2-4; D unclear. Trimming took 2 bases from V and 7 from J, leaving 9 bases between them. Germline assignment: CDR1 SGHVS and CDR2 FNYEAQ. CDR3 size: 13 residues. The CDR3 bases are TGTGCCAGCAGCTTATCCTTTGAGAACATTCAGTACTTC. It specifies CASSLSFENIQYF.

This clonotype has ten or more counts. The chain joins TRBV24-1 to TRBJ2-7; TRBD2 aligns across 15 bases. Trimming at V came to 9 bases and at J to 2 bases, leaving 4 bases not matched to a gene. CDR1 and CDR2 (germline): KGHDR, SFDVKD. CDR3 length: 15 residues. In DNA, the CDR3 is TGTGCCACCGGGGGACTAGCGGGAGGCACCTACGAGCAGTACTTC. It yields the protein CATGGLAGGTYEQYF.

This chain uses TRBV10-3 with TRBJ1-2, with unresolved D. The CDR3 has 13 residues. Germline CDR1 ENHRY, CDR2 SYGVKD. Trimming left V 6 bases short and J 3 bases short, with 11 bases between. The chain's CDR3 is CAIRPQTDYGYTF. The CDR3 nucleotides read TGTGCCATCAGGCCCCAGACGGACTATGGCTACACCTTC.

This clonotype was seen a handful of times. The chain is built from TRBV20-1 and TRBJ1-1; tentative D call: TRBD1 (5 bases). V dropped 0 bases and J dropped 3 bases, with 14 bases sitting between them. CDR1 DFQATT and CDR2 SNEGSKA come from the germline V gene (reference sequence). The CDR3 length is 15 residues. The CDR3 spells CSARERGRGYTEAFF. As DNA, the CDR3 is TGCAGTGCTAGAGAGCGGGGGAGGGGATACACTGAAGCTTTCTTT.

This sequence joins TRBV12-3 or TRBV12-4 and TRBJ2-7; D not certain. CDR3 length: 13 residues. The V and J ends lost 3 bases and 6 bases respectively, with 12 bases between them. The CDR3 loop reads CASSFNRASEQYF. CDR3 DNA: TGTGCCAGCAGTTTTAACCGGGCCTCCGAGCAGTACTTC.